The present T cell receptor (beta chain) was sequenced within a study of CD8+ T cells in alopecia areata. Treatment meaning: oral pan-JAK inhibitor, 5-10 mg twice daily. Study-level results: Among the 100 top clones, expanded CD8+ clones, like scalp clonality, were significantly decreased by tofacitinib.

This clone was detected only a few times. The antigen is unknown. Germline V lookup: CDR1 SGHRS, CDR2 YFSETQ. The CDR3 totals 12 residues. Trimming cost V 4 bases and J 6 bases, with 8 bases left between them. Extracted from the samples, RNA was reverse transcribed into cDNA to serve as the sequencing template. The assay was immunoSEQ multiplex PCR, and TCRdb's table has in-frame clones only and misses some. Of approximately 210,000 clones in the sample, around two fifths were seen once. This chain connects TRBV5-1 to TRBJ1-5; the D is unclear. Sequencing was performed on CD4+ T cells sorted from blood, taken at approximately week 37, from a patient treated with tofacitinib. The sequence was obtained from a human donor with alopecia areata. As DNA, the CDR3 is TGCGCCAGCAGCCCCGATGGTCAGCCCCAGCATTTT. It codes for CASSPDGQPQHF. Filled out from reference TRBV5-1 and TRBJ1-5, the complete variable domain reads KAGVTQTPRYLIKTRGQQVTLSCSPISGHRSVSWYQQTPGQGLQFLFEYFSETQRNKGNFPGRFSGRQFSNSRSEMNVSTLELGDSALYLCASSPDGQPQHFGDGTRLSIL.